This T cell receptor beta chain was sequenced in a study of T cells in Graves' hyperthyroidism and ophthalmopathy. Study background: Peripheral blood was taken when the disease was first diagnosed, before any treatment began. General study results and limits: Researchers found most expanded thyroid clonotypes above 0.001 in blood as well.

This clonotype was observed many times. No antigen is known for it. Authors of the study amplified TCR beta CDR3 regions from RNA transcripts. The HTBI primer set was used in a first-round RT-PCR of the TCR CDR3. MiXCR was run by TCRdb on the multiplex PCR reads, yielding one entry per CDR3 protein. The data hold over 550,000 distinct CDR3 sequences, with 16% observed a single time. The CDR3 is 16 amino acids. The J segment lost 3 bases and the V segment lost 1 base, leaving 9 bases of the junction unmatched. Per the germline V gene, CDR1 is SGHRS and CDR2 is YFSETQ. This clonotype originated in a woman aged 18-30 years with Graves' hyperthyroidism. Specimen: blood. The rearrangement joins TRBV5-1 to TRBJ2-7; TRBD2 matches 8 bases. DNA for the CDR3: TGCGCCAGCAGCTTGTTGGCGGGAGGTTGGGGCTACGAGCAGTACTTC. Translating gives CASSLLAGGWGYEQYF.